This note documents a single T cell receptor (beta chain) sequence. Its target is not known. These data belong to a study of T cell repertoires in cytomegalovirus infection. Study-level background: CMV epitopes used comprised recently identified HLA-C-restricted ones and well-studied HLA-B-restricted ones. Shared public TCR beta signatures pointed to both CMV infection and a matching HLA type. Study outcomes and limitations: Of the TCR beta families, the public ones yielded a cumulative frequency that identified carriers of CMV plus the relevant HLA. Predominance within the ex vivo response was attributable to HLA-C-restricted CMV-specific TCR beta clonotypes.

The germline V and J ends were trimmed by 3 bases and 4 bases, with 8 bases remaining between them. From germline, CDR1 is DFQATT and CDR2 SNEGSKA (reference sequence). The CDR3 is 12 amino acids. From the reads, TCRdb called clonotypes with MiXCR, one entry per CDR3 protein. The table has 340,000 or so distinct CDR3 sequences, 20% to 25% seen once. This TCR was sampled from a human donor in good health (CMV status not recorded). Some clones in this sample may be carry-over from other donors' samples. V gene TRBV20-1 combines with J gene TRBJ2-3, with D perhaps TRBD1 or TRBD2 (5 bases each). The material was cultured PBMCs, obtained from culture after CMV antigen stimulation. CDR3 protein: CSARTAADTQYF. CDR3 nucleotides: TGCAGTGCTAGGACAGCGGCAGATACGCAGTATTTT.